This TCR beta chain was retrieved from a study of control samples from healthy donors and cancer patients. The CDR3 covers 14 residues. Germline values: CDR1 SGHTA, CDR2 FQGTGA. J gave up 2 bases and V 4 bases, and 3 bases lay outside the gene matches. The repertoire was sequenced with immunoSEQ multiplex PCR; TCRdb's copy has only in-frame clones and lacks some. Among hundreds of thousands of clones, over 70% were seen once, and the ten largest hold less than 15%. Sequenced input: PBMCs. The sequence derives from a woman aged 55-75 years with lung cancer. The rearrangement links TRBV7-3 to TRBJ2-5; 8 bases line up with TRBD1. The DNA for the CDR3 is TGTGCCAGCAGCTATGGACAGGGACAAGAGACCCAGTACTTC. Translated: CASSYGQGQETQYF.